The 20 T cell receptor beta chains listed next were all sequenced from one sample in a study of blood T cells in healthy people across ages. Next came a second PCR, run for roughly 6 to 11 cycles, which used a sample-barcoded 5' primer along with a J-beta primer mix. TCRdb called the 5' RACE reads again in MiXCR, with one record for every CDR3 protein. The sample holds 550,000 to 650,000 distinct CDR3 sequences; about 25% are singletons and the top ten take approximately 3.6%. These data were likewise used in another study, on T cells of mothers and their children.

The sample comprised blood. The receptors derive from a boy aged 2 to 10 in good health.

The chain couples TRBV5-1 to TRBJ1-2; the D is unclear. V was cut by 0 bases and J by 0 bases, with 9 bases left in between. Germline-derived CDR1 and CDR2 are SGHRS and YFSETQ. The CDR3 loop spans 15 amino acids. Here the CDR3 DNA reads TGCGCCAGCAGCTTGGGATCCGGGACTAACTATGGCTACACCTTC. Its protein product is CASSLGSGTNYGYTF.

The CDR3 DNA reads TGCAGTGCTAGAAGGCCATACACCGGGGAGCTGTTTTTT. Protein: CSARRPYTGELFF. The J gene is TRBJ2-2, the V gene TRBV20-1; D is unresolved. V gave up 2 bases and J gave up 3 bases, with 7 bases separating them. From germline, CDR1 is DFQATT and CDR2 SNEGSKA (reference sequence). CDR3 size: 13 residues.

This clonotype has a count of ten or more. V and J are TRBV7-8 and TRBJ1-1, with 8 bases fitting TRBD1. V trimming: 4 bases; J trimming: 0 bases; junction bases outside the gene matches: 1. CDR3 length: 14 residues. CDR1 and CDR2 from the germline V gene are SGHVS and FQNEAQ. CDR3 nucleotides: TGTGCCAGCAGCTGGGACAGGCTGAACACTGAAGCTTTCTTT. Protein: CASSWDRLNTEAFF.

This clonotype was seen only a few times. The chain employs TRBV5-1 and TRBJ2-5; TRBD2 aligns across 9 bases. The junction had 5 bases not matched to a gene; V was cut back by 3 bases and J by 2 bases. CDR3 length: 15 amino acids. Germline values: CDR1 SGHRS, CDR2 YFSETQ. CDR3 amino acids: CASSWGTSYQETQYF. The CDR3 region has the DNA TGCGCCAGCAGCTGGGGGACTAGCTATCAAGAGACCCAGTACTTC.

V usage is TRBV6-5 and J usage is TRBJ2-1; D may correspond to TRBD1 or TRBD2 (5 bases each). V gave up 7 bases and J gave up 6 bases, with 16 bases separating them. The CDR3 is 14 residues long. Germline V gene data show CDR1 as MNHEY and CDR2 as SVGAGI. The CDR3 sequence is CASNRDGMINEQFF. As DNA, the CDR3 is TGTGCCAGCAACCGGGACGGTATGATCAATGAGCAGTTCTTC.

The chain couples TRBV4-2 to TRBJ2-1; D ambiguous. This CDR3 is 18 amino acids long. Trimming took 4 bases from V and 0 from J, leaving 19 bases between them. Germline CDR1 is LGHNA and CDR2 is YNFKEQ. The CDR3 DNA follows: TGTGCCAGCAGCCTTCGAGCCTTAGAACCCAGCTCCTACAATGAGCAGTTCTTC. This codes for CASSLRALEPSSYNEQFF.

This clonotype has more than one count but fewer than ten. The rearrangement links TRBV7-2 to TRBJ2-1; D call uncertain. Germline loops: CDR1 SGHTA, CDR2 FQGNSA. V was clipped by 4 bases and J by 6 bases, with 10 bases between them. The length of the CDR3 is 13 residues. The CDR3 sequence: CASSWTIRNEQFF. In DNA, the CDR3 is TGTGCCAGCAGCTGGACCATTCGCAATGAGCAGTTCTTC.

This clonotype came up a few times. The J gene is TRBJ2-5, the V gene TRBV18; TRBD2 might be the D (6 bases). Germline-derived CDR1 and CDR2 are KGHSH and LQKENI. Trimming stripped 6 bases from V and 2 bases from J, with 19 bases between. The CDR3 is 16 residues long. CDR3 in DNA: TGTGCCAGCTCGCCCTTCTTTACGGCGGGGCAAGAGACCCAGTACTTC. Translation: CASSPFFTAGQETQYF.

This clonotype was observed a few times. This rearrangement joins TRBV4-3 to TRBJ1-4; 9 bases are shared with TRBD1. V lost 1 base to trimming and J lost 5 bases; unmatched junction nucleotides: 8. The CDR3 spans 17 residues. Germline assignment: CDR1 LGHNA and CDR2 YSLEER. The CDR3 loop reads CASSQGVGGTGNEKLFF. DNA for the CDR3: TGCGCCAGCAGCCAAGGTGTGGGGGGGACAGGGAATGAAAAACTGTTTTTT.

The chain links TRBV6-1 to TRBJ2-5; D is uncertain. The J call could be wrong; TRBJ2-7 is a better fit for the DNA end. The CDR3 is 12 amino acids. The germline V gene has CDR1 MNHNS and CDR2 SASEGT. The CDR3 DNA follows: TGTGCCAGCACTGTGGGGAACTACGAGCAGTACTTC. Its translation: CASTVGNYEQYF.

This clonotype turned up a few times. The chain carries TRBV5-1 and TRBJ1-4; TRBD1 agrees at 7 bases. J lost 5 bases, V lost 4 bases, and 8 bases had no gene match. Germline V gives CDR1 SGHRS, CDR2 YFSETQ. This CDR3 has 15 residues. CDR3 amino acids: CASSLQGGANEKLFF. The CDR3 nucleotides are TGCGCCAGCAGCCTCCAGGGGGGAGCAAATGAAAAACTGTTTTTT.

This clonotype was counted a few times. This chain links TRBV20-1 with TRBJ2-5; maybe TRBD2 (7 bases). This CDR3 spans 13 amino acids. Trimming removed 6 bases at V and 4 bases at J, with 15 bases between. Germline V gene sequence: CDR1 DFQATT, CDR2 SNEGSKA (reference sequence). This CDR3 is CSAPPGGLETQYF. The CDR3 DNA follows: TGCAGTGCCCCGCCCGGGGGGCTAGAGACCCAGTACTTC.

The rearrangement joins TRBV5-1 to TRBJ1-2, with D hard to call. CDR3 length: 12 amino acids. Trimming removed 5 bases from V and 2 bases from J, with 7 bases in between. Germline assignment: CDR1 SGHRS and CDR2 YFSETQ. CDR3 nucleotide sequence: TGCGCCAGCAGGCCAGAGAACTATGGCTACACCTTC. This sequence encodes CASRPENYGYTF.

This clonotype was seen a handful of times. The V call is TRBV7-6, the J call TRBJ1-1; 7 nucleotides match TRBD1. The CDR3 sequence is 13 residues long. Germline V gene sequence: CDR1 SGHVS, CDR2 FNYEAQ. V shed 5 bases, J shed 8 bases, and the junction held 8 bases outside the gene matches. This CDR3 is CASSQRGRAEAFF. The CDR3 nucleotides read TGTGCCAGCAGCCAAAGGGGGCGTGCGGAAGCTTTCTTT. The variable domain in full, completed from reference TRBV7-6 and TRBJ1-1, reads GAGVSQSPRYKVTKRGQDVALRCDPISGHVSLYWYRQALGQGPEFLTYFNYEAQQDKSGLPNDRFSAERPEGSISTLTIQRTEQRDSAMYRCASSQRGRAEAFFGQGTRLTVV.

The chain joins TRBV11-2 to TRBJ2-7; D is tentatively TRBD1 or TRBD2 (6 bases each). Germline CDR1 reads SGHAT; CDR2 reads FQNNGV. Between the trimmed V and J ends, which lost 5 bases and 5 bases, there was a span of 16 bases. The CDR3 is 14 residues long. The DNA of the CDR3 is TGTGCCAGCAGCGGAGAGGGGGGAAGAGACGAGCAGTACTTC. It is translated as CASSGEGGRDEQYF. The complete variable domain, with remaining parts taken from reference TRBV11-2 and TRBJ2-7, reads EAGVAQSPRYKIIEKRQSVAFWCNPISGHATLYWYQQILGQGPKLLIQFQNNGVVDDSQLPKDRFSAERLKGVDSTLKIQPAKLEDSAVYLCASSGEGGRDEQYFGPGTRLTVT.

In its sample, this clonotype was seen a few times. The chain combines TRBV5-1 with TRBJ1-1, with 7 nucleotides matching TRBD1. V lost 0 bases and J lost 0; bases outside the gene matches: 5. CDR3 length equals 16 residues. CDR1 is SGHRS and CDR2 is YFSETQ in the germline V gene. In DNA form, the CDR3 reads TGCGCCAGCAGCTTGGCAGGGGGTTCCATGAACACTGAAGCTTTCTTT. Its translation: CASSLAGGSMNTEAFF. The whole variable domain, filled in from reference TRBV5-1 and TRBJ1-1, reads KAGVTQTPRYLIKTRGQQVTLSCSPISGHRSVSWYQQTPGQGLQFLFEYFSETQRNKGNFPGRFSGRQFSNSRSEMNVSTLELGDSALYLCASSLAGGSMNTEAFFGQGTRLTVV.

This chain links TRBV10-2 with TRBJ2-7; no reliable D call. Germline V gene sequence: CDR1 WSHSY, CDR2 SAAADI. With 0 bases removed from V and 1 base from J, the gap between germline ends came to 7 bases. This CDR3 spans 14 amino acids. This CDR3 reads CASSESSPSYEQYF. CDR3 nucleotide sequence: TGCGCCAGCAGTGAGTCGTCACCATCCTACGAGCAGTACTTC.

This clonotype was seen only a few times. DNA of the CDR3: TGTGCCAGCAGTGCCGCCCCGGGAAACACTGAAGCTTTCTTT. It specifies CASSAAPGNTEAFF. This chain uses TRBV6-4 with TRBJ1-1, with D unresolved. V lost 4 bases to trimming and J lost 2 bases, with 11 bases between them. The CDR3 is 14 residues long. Germline V gene lookup returns CDR1 MRHNA and CDR2 SNTAGT.

This CDR3 is CSVQRGRNMNTEAFF. DNA for the CDR3: TGCAGCGTTCAAAGGGGCAGAAACATGAACACTGAAGCTTTCTTT. The chain employs TRBV29-1 and TRBJ1-1; possible D gene TRBD1, 5 bases. This CDR3 is 15 amino acids long. The V gene's germline CDR1 is SQVTM and CDR2 ANQGSEA. V lost 5 bases to trimming and J lost 0 bases, with 16 bases between them. The variable domain in full, with the rest retrieved from reference TRBV29-1 and TRBJ1-1, is SAVISQKPSRDICQRGTSLTIQCQVDSQVTMMFWYRQQPGQSLTLIATANQGSEATYESGFVIDKFPISRPNLTFSTLTVSNMSPEDSSIYLCSVQRGRNMNTEAFFGQGTRLTVV.

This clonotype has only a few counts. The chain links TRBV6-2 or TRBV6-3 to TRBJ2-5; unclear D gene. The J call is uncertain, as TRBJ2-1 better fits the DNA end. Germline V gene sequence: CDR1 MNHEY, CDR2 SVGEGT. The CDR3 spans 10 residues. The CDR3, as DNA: TGTGCCAGCAGATCTACCGAGCAGTTCTTC. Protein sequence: CASRSTEQFF.